This TCR beta chain is drawn from a study of shared T cell receptors in the human thymus. Measured with immunoSEQ multiplex PCR; TCRdb has only the in-frame clones, and not every one. Among 500,000 to 850,000 clones listed, 87% were seen once. This sample also appeared in a second study, on human thymus T cells. According to that study: Surgeons resected thymus tissue during corrective heart surgery. Seemingly biased V and J gene usage marked thymic and blood repertoires.

The origin of this receptor is a boy in the first two years of life with a congenital heart defect. The sample consisted of thymocytes.

CDR3 loop: CAGTITGDGTEAFF. CDR3 sequence (DNA): TGTGCCGGCACAATAACAGGGGACGGCACTGAAGCTTTCTTT. The chain joins TRBV6-6 to TRBJ1-1; 7 bases fit TRBD1. The CDR3 covers 14 residues. Germline V gene sequence: CDR1 MNHNY, CDR2 SVGAGI (reference sequence). V lost 11 bases, J lost 4 bases, and 13 bases stayed unmatched.